This T cell receptor (beta chain) stems from a study of human T cells and chemical hapten exposure. The CDR3 is made up of 15 amino acids. Germline V gives CDR1 SGHRS, CDR2 YFSETQ. V was clipped by 0 bases and J by 0 bases, with 8 bases between them. The time point: pre-sensitization, week 0. Regarding treatment: therapeutic diphenylcyclopropenone sensitization with weekly scalp DPC. TCRdb processed the RACE reads anew with MiXCR; each CDR3 protein has one entry. The profile covers approximately 77,000 distinct CDR3 sequences, with about 14% appearing a single time and 3.5% to 6% taken by the ten largest. This clonotype was picked up a small number of times.

The receptor was isolated from a woman in her 50s with alopecia areata. Some clones in this sample may be carry-over from other donors' samples. V gene TRBV5-1 combines with J gene TRBJ2-3, with D perhaps given as TRBD1 or TRBD2 (5 bases each). The sample here was whole blood, taken in connection with sensitization to the hapten diphenylcyclopropenone (DPC). The CDR3 sequence: CASSLVGGSTDTQYF. The CDR3 DNA follows: TGCGCCAGCAGCTTGGTTGGGGGAAGCACAGATACGCAGTATTTT.